Listed below are T cell receptor beta chains from one sample, sequenced in a study of control samples from healthy donors and cancer patients. Sequencing used immunoSEQ multiplex PCR; TCRdb keeps in-frame clones, though not all of them. The repertoire includes around 76,000 clones, roughly 89% of them detected once, and around a tenth sits in the top ten. The source material was PBMCs. These receptors were taken from a woman between 45 and 65 years old with colorectal cancer. Both conserved end residues are part of each CDR3. A D gene is named only where the DNA matches it firmly.

>TRBV3-1/TRBV3-2|TRBJ2-2|-
CASSQSRTGELFF
TGTGCCAGCAGCCAATCTAGGACCGGGGAGCTGTTTTTT
>TRBV7-9|TRBJ2-2|TRBD1
CASSLAGGSGELFF
TGTGCCAGCAGCTTAGCAGGGGGCAGCGGGGAGCTGTTTTTT
>TRBV6-2/TRBV6-3|TRBJ2-3|TRBD2
CASSLAGGFDTQYF
TGTGCCAGCAGTCTAGCGGGGGGGTTTGATACGCAGTATTTT
>TRBV28|TRBJ2-1|-
CASTIGGRGEQFF
TGTGCCAGTACTATCGGGGGCCGTGGTGAGCAGTTCTTC
>TRBV2|TRBJ2-5|-
CASSDKTAGETQYF
TGTGCCAGCAGTGACAAGACGGCGGGGGAGACCCAGTACTTC
>TRBV19|TRBJ1-5|-
CASSIASGYQPQHF
TGTGCCAGTAGTATAGCCTCGGGGTATCAGCCCCAGCATTTT
>TRBV6-6|TRBJ2-2|-
CASSRDSTAGELFF
TGTGCCAGCAGTCGGGACTCCACCGCCGGGGAGCTGTTTTTT
>TRBV4-2|TRBJ2-2|-
CASSQVNGGELFF
TGTGCCAGCAGCCAAGTCAACGGCGGGGAGCTGTTTTTT
>TRBV6-4|TRBJ1-2|-
CASSYSGGNYGYTF
TGTGCCAGCAGTTACAGCGGGGGGAACTATGGCTACACCTTC
>TRBV2|TRBJ1-1|TRBD1
CASRADRGRRTEAFF
TGTGCCAGCAGGGCGGACAGGGGGCGGAGGACTGAAGCTTTCTTT
>TRBV3-1/TRBV3-2|TRBJ2-2|TRBD1
CASSQNDRDATGELFF
TGTGCCAGCAGCCAAAACGACAGGGATGCCACCGGGGAGCTGTTTTTT
>TRBV30|TRBJ2-6|-
CAWGDSGANVLTF
TGTGCCTGGGGTGACTCTGGGGCCAACGTCCTGACTTTC
>TRBV5-6|TRBJ2-1|-
CASSLSTPYNEQFF
TGTGCCAGCAGCTTGTCGACACCCTACAATGAGCAGTTCTTC
>TRBV5-5|TRBJ1-2|TRBD1
CASSKEPGQILYGYTF
TGTGCCAGCAGCAAAGAACCGGGACAGATACTCTATGGCTACACCTTC
>TRBV28|TRBJ1-5|TRBD1
CASSLGQAKLVPQHF
TGTGCCAGCAGTTTGGGACAGGCCAAACTAGTGCCCCAGCATTTT
>TRBV6-1|TRBJ2-3|-
CASSEFRGLTDTQYF
TGTGCCAGCAGTGAATTTAGGGGACTCACAGATACGCAGTATTTT
>TRBV5-1|TRBJ1-1|-
CASSLDRGNTEAFF
TGCGCCAGCAGCTTGGATCGGGGAAACACTGAAGCTTTCTTT
>TRBV29-1|TRBJ2-3|-
CSVESAGKADTQYF
TGCAGCGTTGAATCGGCAGGGAAGGCAGATACGCAGTATTTT
>TRBV7-8|TRBJ1-5|TRBD1
CASSGQGRGNQPQHF
TGTGCCAGCAGCGGACAGGGCAGGGGCAATCAGCCCCAGCATTTT
>TRBV7-9|TRBJ2-3|TRBD1
CASSPPRDRRGTDTQYF
TGTGCCAGCAGCCCGCCAAGGGACAGGAGGGGCACAGATACGCAGTATTTT
>TRBV6-5|TRBJ1-5|-
CASSSPEGQPQHF
TGTGCCAGCAGTTCCCCAGAGGGGCAGCCCCAGCATTTT